These 9 T cell receptor beta chains came from one sample sequenced in a study of cytomegalovirus exposure and HLA in healthy donors. Assay: immunoSEQ multiplex PCR; the TCRdb copy retains only in-frame clones and omits some. The repertoire holds some 38,000 clones, with 80% to 95% as singletons. Sequenced sample: PBMCs. The receptors here all came from a young man in good health and CMV-seronegative.

This clone has just one count. The rearrangement uses TRBV6-5 and TRBJ1-2; D is unresolved. Per the germline V gene, CDR1 is MNHEY and CDR2 is SVGAGI. V lost 6 bases and J 2 bases, leaving 10 bases between the germline ends. The CDR3 is made up of 13 amino acids. The DNA for the CDR3 is TGTGCCAGCAGACTTACTGAGAACTATGGCTACACCTTC. Amino acid sequence: CASRLTENYGYTF.

V usage is TRBV6-1 and J usage is TRBJ2-3; TRBD2 agrees at 9 bases. The CDR3 spans 16 residues. Per germline, CDR1 MNHNS and CDR2 SASEGT. V dropped 6 bases and J dropped 5; count of bases not matched to a gene: 12. The CDR3 nucleotides are TGTGCCAGCAGCGAAACCGGGACTAGCACTCAAGATACGCAGTATTTT. Residues: CASSETGTSTQDTQYF.

The rearrangement uses TRBV6-5 and TRBJ1-1, with no clear D. V was trimmed by 2 bases and J by 5 bases, leaving 12 bases between them. This CDR3 has 14 amino acids. The germline V gene has CDR1 MNHEY and CDR2 SVGAGI. CDR3 region: CASSYKFPLTEAFF. As DNA, the CDR3 is TGTGCCAGCAGTTACAAATTCCCTTTAACTGAAGCTTTCTTT.

This sequence joins TRBV28 and TRBJ1-3; 11 bases are a match to TRBD1. Losses at the gene ends were 5 bases for V and 0 bases for J; bases not matched to a gene: 6. Germline CDR1 reads MDHEN; CDR2 reads SYDVKM. CDR3 length: 17 residues. CDR3 in amino acids: CASSGPGQGGSGNTIYF. CDR3 sequence (DNA): TGTGCCAGCAGTGGACCGGGACAGGGGGGCTCTGGAAACACCATATATTTT. Complete variable domain (other parts from reference TRBV28 and TRBJ1-3): DVKVTQSSRYLVKRTGEKVFLECVQDMDHENMFWYRQDPGLGLRLIYFSYDVKMKEKGDIPEGYSVSREKKERFSLILESASTNQTSMYLCASSGPGQGGSGNTIYFGEGSWLTVV.

The rearrangement joins TRBV19 to TRBJ2-6; D is possibly TRBD2 (5 bases). CDR3 length equals 17 residues. The germline CDR1 and CDR2 sequences are LNHDA and SQIVND (reference sequence). With 5 bases removed from V and 0 bases from J, the gap between germline ends came to 14 bases. The CDR3 is CASSPPGSSSGANVLTF. The CDR3 DNA sequence: TGTGCCAGTAGTCCACCGGGATCAAGCTCTGGGGCCAACGTCCTGACTTTC.

This clone appeared a single time. J is TRBJ2-2 and V is TRBV5-4; no definite D call. CDR3 length: 14 amino acids. Trimming stripped 1 base from V and 1 base from J, with 5 bases between. Looked up from germline, CDR1 is SGHNT and CDR2 is YYREEE (reference sequence). The CDR3 region has the DNA TGTGCCAGCAGCTTGATACAGAACACCGGGGAGCTGTTTTTT. Protein: CASSLIQNTGELFF.

The CDR3 coding sequence is TGTGCCAGCAGCGTCGACAGCGGGGGAAGTGAGACCCAGTACTTC. Protein sequence: CASSVDSGGSETQYF. The rearrangement uses TRBV9 and TRBJ2-5, with 8 bases lining up with TRBD2. The germline gives CDR1 SGDLS, CDR2 YYNGEE. V dropped 2 bases and J dropped 5; count of bases not matched to a gene: 8. The CDR3 sequence is 15 residues long.

The chain employs TRBV6-1 and TRBJ2-7; weak D call: TRBD1 (6 bases). Germline V lookup: CDR1 MNHNS, CDR2 SASEGT. Trimming left V 3 bases short and J 6 bases short, with 18 bases between. The CDR3 runs to 15 residues. This chain's CDR3 is CASSDLRQTGPEQYF. CDR3 nucleotide sequence: TGTGCCAGCAGTGACCTTAGACAGACAGGACCCGAGCAGTACTTC.

Here the CDR3 reads CASSVGLAGSYEQYF. CDR3 coding DNA: TGTGCCAGCAGCGTAGGACTAGCGGGCTCCTACGAGCAGTACTTC. The chain combines TRBV9 with TRBJ2-7, with 10 bases fitting TRBD2. CDR3 size: 15 residues. Losses at the gene ends were 0 bases for V and 0 bases for J; bases not matched to a gene: 0. CDR1 is SGDLS and CDR2 is YYNGEE in the germline V gene.